This T cell receptor (beta chain) stems from a study of early T cells in non-severe SARS-CoV-2 infection. Whole-study context: The authors sequenced bulk RNA from unsorted whole blood, leaving chains unpaired. Overall study results and limits: Anti-spike CD8 specificities were favored by VDJdb matching, whose results missed private and CD4 specificities.

The protocol attached unique molecular identifiers to individual cDNA molecules. Via MiXCR, TCRdb re-called the 5' RACE reads, giving one row per CDR3 protein. The table includes roughly 51,000 distinct CDR3 sequences, around 7.7% detected once. On this clonotype: The antigen is unknown.

Germline CDR1 and CDR2: GTSNPN and SVGIG (reference sequence). The CDR3 sequence is 13 residues long. The V gene lost 0 bases and the J gene lost 1 base, with 6 bases spanning the gap. The TCR was taken from an adult who was a healthcare worker with PCR-confirmed SARS-CoV-2 infection or an uninfected control (not recorded which). The genes are TRBV30 and TRBJ1-1, with D uncertain. Sequenced input: whole blood. The CDR3 coding sequence is TGTGCCTGGAGTGTATATTCGAACACTGAAGCTTTCTTT. Translating gives CAWSVYSNTEAFF.